The 3 T cell receptor beta chains below come from one sample, sequenced in a study of glioma-infiltrating T cells after dendritic cell vaccination. The protocol was immunoSEQ multiplex PCR, while the TCRdb copy is restricted to in-frame clones and leaves out a portion. Here the sample spans tens of thousands of clones, 85% to 90% being singletons. The sample was blood, taken before dendritic cell vaccination. The source of these receptors is a human donor with glioblastoma.

The chain links TRBV29-1 to TRBJ1-2; the D gene is possibly TRBD1 (6 bases). Trimming cost V 7 bases and J 4 bases, with 25 bases left between them. Germline V CDR1 and CDR2: SQVTM, ANQGSEA. CDR3 length: 16 residues. CDR3 residues: CSAGGGLTTGGYGYTF. CDR3 in DNA: TGCAGCGCGGGGGGCGGATTAACGACGGGCGGCTATGGCTACACCTTC.

V and J are TRBV2 and TRBJ1-4; TRBD1 might be the D (6 bases). V was clipped by 6 bases and J by 4 bases, with 15 bases between them. CDR3 size: 15 residues. Germline-derived CDR1 and CDR2 are SNHLY and FYNNEI. CDR3 DNA: TGTGCCAGCAGGAACCAACAGGGATTTAATGAAAAACTGTTTTTT. Protein: CASRNQQGFNEKLFF.

This sequence joins TRBV2 and TRBJ1-4; D possibly corresponds to TRBD1 (5 bases). The CDR3 has 13 amino acids. V gave up 11 bases and J gave up 5 bases, with 15 bases separating them. The germline V gene has CDR1 SNHLY and CDR2 FYNNEI. CDR3 in amino acids: CAGHRTRNEKLFF. In DNA, the CDR3 is TGTGCCGGACACCGGACAAGAAATGAAAAACTGTTTTTT. Full variable domain (missing parts from reference TRBV2 and TRBJ1-4): EPEVTQTPSHQVTQMGQEVILRCVPISNHLYFYWYRQILGQKVEFLVSFYNNEISEKSEIFDDQFSVERPDGSNFTLKIRSTKLEDSAMYFCAGHRTRNEKLFFGSGTQLSVL.